This TCR beta chain was observed in a study of CD8+CD57+ T cells in acquired aplastic anemia listed by TCRdb under 2018. The study in broad terms: DNA extracted from sorted CD4+ and CD8+ cells had a mean of roughly 3.4 ug, with a range of 0.2 to 27.4 ug. CD8+CD57+ expansion was defined as frequency above the mean frequency observed in healthy subjects. The full study reports these points: About 29 CD8+ CDR3 sequences were found to be shared between patients and controls, but these sequences appeared to be highly expressed in patients and within the immunodominant clones of the patients. No significant difference in CD8+ Simpson's diversity was found between patients and healthy controls (P=0.060).

Ten or more counts support this clonotype. Its antigen remains undetermined. Base qualities are not recorded, but no much larger clone differs from it by a single base. Expansion of CD8+CD57+ cells had been shown by flow cytometry in the patients chosen for sequencing. Severe acquired aplastic anemia was diagnosed in all patients according to International Study of Aplastic Anemia and Agranulocytosis and Camitta criteria. At the time blood was sampled, none of the patients had received any therapy. The study deep-sequenced TCR repertoires of sorted CD4+ and CD8+ blood T cells from severe aplastic anemia patients and healthy subjects. Patients were enrolled under clinicaltrials.gov protocols 00001620, 01623167, 00001397, 00071045, 00081523 and 00961064 in the USA. Ficoll-Paque density gradient centrifugation was used to isolate peripheral blood mononuclear cells. Before DNA extraction, CD4+ and CD8+ T cells were sorted by FACS or by magnetic beads.

The CDR3 starts with the cysteine, ends with the phenylalanine, and has 14 residues. Solely the CDR3 DNA is kept, with 42 bases framed from the first base. Sequences SGHTA (CDR1) and FQGTGA (CDR2) are obtained from the germline V gene. After removal of 1 base from V and 4 bases from J, the junction retains 3 bases not matched to a gene. TCR beta VDJ combination and CDR3 sequence profiling used genomic DNA as the template. TCR repertoire sequencing was run on an Illumina HiSeq 2000. Under the source paper's analysis protocol: Repertoire assessment relied on Simpson's diversity index, CDR3 size and DJ length profiles, and TRBV/TRBJ rearrangement plots. The most abundant DNA sequence in the deep sequencing data was taken as the immunodominant clone. CDR3 amino acid sequences were checked for sharing across subjects and were also compared against the VDJdb database and published repertoires. Using fastp trimming at Q25 and MiXCR clonotype assembly, TCRdb reanalyzed the public sequencing data and kept in-frame beta chains. Each entry is one CDR3 protein sequence, shown with its most common DNA and genes. The V and J calls, along with clone size, are taken from TCRdb and not from the paper's own processing. This sample comprises around 170,000 distinct CDR3 sequences, 48% of them detected only once. The ten largest clones add up to around 9.7% of the sample.

The material sequenced was sorted CD4+, CD8+, or CD8+CD57+ T cells (not recorded which) from PBMCs. This TCR derives from a human donor with aplastic anemia. The V and J genes are TRBV7-3 and TRBJ1-1; 7 bases in between match TRBD1. The CDR3 has the sequence CASSLNRGSTEAFF. The base sequence is TGTGCCAGCAGCTTAAACAGGGGTAGCACTGAAGCTTTCTTT. The variable domain in full, with residues beyond the CDR3 obtained from the reference TRBV7-3 and TRBJ1-1 genes, is GAGVSQTPSNKVTEKGKYVELRCDPISGHTALYWYRQSLGQGPEFLIYFQGTGAADDSGLPNDRFFAVRPEGSVSTLKIQRTERGDSAVYLCASSLNRGSTEAFFGQGTRLTVV.